The 3 T cell receptor beta chains given below trace back to one sample, sequenced in a study of CD8+ T cells in alopecia areata. Following extraction, RNA underwent reverse transcription to cDNA, which served as the sequencing template. TCRdb's table, derived via immunoSEQ multiplex PCR, lists solely in-frame clones and lacks some. The sample consists of some 100,000 clones, less than 80% of them appearing once. Sequencing was performed on CD4+ T cells sorted from blood. The receptors shown here come from a human donor in good health.

V and J are TRBV2 and TRBJ2-1; 13 nucleotides line up with TRBD2. Germline CDR1 and CDR2: SNHLY and FYNNEI. With 7 bases clipped from V and 6 bases from J, the junction kept 6 bases outside the gene matches. The CDR3 length is 15 residues. In DNA, the CDR3 is TGTGCCAGCACCCAACTAGCGGGGGGGCTCAATGAGCAGTTCTTC. This sequence encodes CASTQLAGGLNEQFF.

V usage is TRBV11-1 and J usage is TRBJ2-7, with a tentative D call TRBD1 (5 bases). Germline loops: CDR1 SGHAT, CDR2 FQDESV (reference sequence). V lost 5 bases and J 3 bases, leaving 8 bases between the germline ends. This CDR3 contains 12 residues. CDR3 sequence: CASSLDSYEQYF. The CDR3, as DNA: TGTGCCAGCAGCCTCGACAGCTACGAGCAGTACTTC.

The V gene is TRBV5-6, the J gene TRBJ2-3, with D hard to call. V was cut by 3 bases and J by 2 bases, with 13 bases left in between. The CDR3 sequence is 15 residues long. Per germline, CDR1 SGHDT and CDR2 YYEEEE. CDR3 loop: CASSSKRHLTDTQYF. In DNA form, the CDR3 reads TGTGCCAGCAGCTCAAAACGACACCTCACAGATACGCAGTATTTT.